This TCR beta chain was captured in a study of T cell changes during pregnancy in multiple sclerosis. With V trimmed by 3 bases and J by 2 bases, 10 bases remained unmatched. Looked up from germline, CDR1 is MDHEN and CDR2 is SYDVKM. The CDR3 totals 18 residues. Assay: immunoSEQ multiplex PCR; the TCRdb copy retains only in-frame clones and omits some. The sample has fewer than 70,000 clones, roughly 92% seen once. This chain links TRBV28 with TRBJ1-2, with 12 bases lining up with TRBD1. The material sequenced was peripheral blood, taken in the second trimester of pregnancy. The clonotype was recovered from a female donor with multiple sclerosis, enrolled in a pregnancy study. The CDR3 is CASSFLGTGGTLNYGYTF. CDR3 DNA sequence: TGTGCCAGCAGTTTCCTAGGGACAGGGGGCACTCTCAACTATGGCTACACCTTC.